The 23 T cell receptor beta chains below come from one sample, sequenced in a study of monozygotic twins with inflammatory bowel disease. TCRdb reprocessed the 5' RACE reads; each CDR3 protein has one entry and no DNA is given. The specimen's table records some 170,000 distinct CDR3 sequences. Sequencing used blood. The receptors derive from a human donor with ulcerative colitis or Crohn's disease, or a healthy co-twin of an affected twin (not recorded which).

Here the CDR3 reads CSARSAVPNYGYTF. The chain has TRBV20-1 and TRBJ1-2. Germline V gene sequence: CDR1 DFQATT, CDR2 SNEGSKA (reference sequence). This CDR3 is built from 14 residues.

The chain recombines TRBV15 with TRBJ2-1. CDR3 length: 16 residues. Per germline, CDR1 LNHNV and CDR2 YYDKDF (reference sequence). CDR3 loop: CATSRDILGFSNEQFF.

This chain uses TRBV27 with TRBJ2-7; TCRdb reports TRBD1, a call that lacks DNA to check it against. The germline V gene encodes CDR1 MNHEY and CDR2 SMNVEV (reference sequence). The CDR3 runs 12 residues. The CDR3 sequence is CASSWGGYEQYF.

The chain links TRBV5-1 to TRBJ2-7. Germline V gene sequence: CDR1 SGHRS, CDR2 YFSETQ. The CDR3 length is 14 residues. The CDR3 here is CASSLEGITYEQYF.

The chain uses TRBV29-1 and TRBJ1-5; the TRBD1 assignment by TCRdb is unverifiable without DNA. The CDR3 runs 13 residues. Germline V gene sequence: CDR1 SQVTM, CDR2 ANQGSEA. CDR3 in amino acids: CSVIEQGDQPQHF.

V is TRBV5-1 and J is TRBJ2-7; the D call of TRBD1 rests on TCRdb alone, since no DNA is present to check it. This CDR3 is built from 14 residues. Germline V gene lookup returns CDR1 SGHRS and CDR2 YFSETQ. CDR3 loop: CASSSTGGSREQYF.

The genes are TRBV27 and TRBJ2-3; TCRdb's assignment of TRBD2 cannot be checked, as there is no DNA. The CDR3 extends over 17 amino acids. Germline assignment: CDR1 MNHEY and CDR2 SMNVEV (reference sequence). The CDR3 sequence: CASSLSGASGMSDTQYF.

CDR3 loop: CASSWTSGKKETQYF. V and J are TRBV7-9 and TRBJ2-5; TCRdb indicates TRBD2, and absent DNA this call remains unverified. The CDR3 loop spans 15 amino acids. Per germline, CDR1 SEHNR and CDR2 FQNEAQ (reference sequence). The full variable domain, rest sourced from reference TRBV7-9 and TRBJ2-5, is DTGVSQNPRHKITKRGQNVTFRCDPISEHNRLYWYRQTLGQGPEFLTYFQNEAQLEKSRLLSDRFSAERPKGSFSTLEIQRTEQGDSAMYLCASSWTSGKKETQYFGPGTRLLVL.

The chain is built from TRBV6-2 or TRBV6-3 and TRBJ2-7; TCRdb names TRBD2, which stays unverified in the absence of DNA. CDR3 length: 13 residues. The germline V gene encodes CDR1 MNHEY and CDR2 SVGEGT. CDR3 loop: CASGTSSVREQYF.

The chain joins TRBV19 to TRBJ2-5; with no DNA, the TCRdb D assignment of TRBD1 cannot be verified. Germline V gene lookup returns CDR1 LNHDA and CDR2 SQIVND (reference sequence). The CDR3 loop spans 13 amino acids. This chain's CDR3 is CASSIRGFKTQYF.

This sequence joins TRBV5-1 and TRBJ2-7; TCRdb's D call of TRBD2 is untestable without DNA. Germline lookup yields CDR1 SGHRS and CDR2 YFSETQ. This CDR3 region has 14 residues. CDR3 in amino acids: CASSLGLGDFEQYF.

The CDR3 protein is CSVGGGMNTEAFF. This chain uses TRBV29-1 with TRBJ1-1. This CDR3 is built from 13 residues. Germline assignment: CDR1 SQVTM and CDR2 ANQGSEA.

J is TRBJ1-3 and V is TRBV4-2; TCRdb gives TRBD1 as the D gene, but with no DNA this cannot be confirmed. The CDR3 consists of 21 residues. Germline V lookup: CDR1 LGHNA, CDR2 YNFKEQ. CDR3 amino acids: CASSQGVTDRVYSNSGNTIYF.

The genes are TRBV7-9 and TRBJ2-7; TCRdb designates TRBD1, a call that cannot be tested without DNA. The CDR3 is made up of 13 amino acids. Germline values: CDR1 SEHNR, CDR2 FQNEAQ (reference sequence). CDR3: CASSLQVAGGLYF.

The chain couples TRBV29-1 to TRBJ1-5. Germline V CDR1 and CDR2: SQVTM, ANQGSEA. The CDR3 runs 13 residues. CDR3 sequence: CSAQEGSTPPQHF.

The gene calls are TRBV5-1 and TRBJ1-1; the D call from TCRdb, TRBD1, cannot be confirmed without DNA. Germline assignment: CDR1 SGHRS and CDR2 YFSETQ. This CDR3 is 14 amino acids long. The CDR3 sequence: CASRQGAVNTEAFF. Combining the CDR3 with reference TRBV5-1 and TRBJ1-1 gives the whole variable domain KAGVTQTPRYLIKTRGQQVTLSCSPISGHRSVSWYQQTPGQGLQFLFEYFSETQRNKGNFPGRFSGRQFSNSRSEMNVSTLELGDSALYLCASRQGAVNTEAFFGQGTRLTVV.

This chain joins TRBV5-1 and TRBJ2-7. This CDR3 contains 15 residues. Germline V gene sequence: CDR1 SGHRS, CDR2 YFSETQ. This chain's CDR3 is CASRWTYRSSYEQYF.

J is TRBJ2-2 and V is TRBV7-2. Germline loops: CDR1 SGHTA, CDR2 FQGNSA. The CDR3 covers 14 residues. This CDR3 is CASSRSVLDGELFF. The complete variable domain, with remaining parts taken from reference TRBV7-2 and TRBJ2-2, reads GAGVSQSPSNKVTEKGKDVELRCDPISGHTALYWYRQSLGQGLEFLIYFQGNSAPDKSGLPSDRFSAERTGGSVSTLTIQRTQQEDSAVYLCASSRSVLDGELFFGEGSRLTVL.

The chain uses TRBV20-1 and TRBJ2-7; the TRBD2 assignment by TCRdb is unverifiable without DNA. Germline CDR1 reads DFQATT; CDR2 reads SNEGSKA (reference sequence). The CDR3 has 16 amino acids. CDR3 loop: CSAGGLAGGPYYEQYF.

The rearrangement uses TRBV27 and TRBJ2-7; the TCRdb call, TRBD1, lacks DNA for checking. CDR3 size: 13 residues. Germline assignment: CDR1 MNHEY and CDR2 SMNVEV (reference sequence). CDR3 sequence: CASRTNTGYEQYF.

The J gene is TRBJ2-1, the V gene TRBV5-1; TCRdb lists TRBD1, though no DNA is available to test this call. Germline V CDR1 and CDR2: SGHRS, YFSETQ. This CDR3 region has 16 residues. CDR3 amino acids: CASSLKAGETYNEQFF.

The chain recombines TRBV7-9 with TRBJ2-1. Germline V gives CDR1 SEHNR, CDR2 FQNEAQ (reference sequence). There are 11 residues in the CDR3. The CDR3 sequence: CASTENVEQFF.

The chain has TRBV7-2 and TRBJ2-7; lacking DNA, the TRBD1 call made by TCRdb goes unchecked. CDR1 is SGHTA, CDR2 FQGNSA, per germline. The CDR3 has 14 amino acids. Here the CDR3 reads CASSLPRGGEEQYF.